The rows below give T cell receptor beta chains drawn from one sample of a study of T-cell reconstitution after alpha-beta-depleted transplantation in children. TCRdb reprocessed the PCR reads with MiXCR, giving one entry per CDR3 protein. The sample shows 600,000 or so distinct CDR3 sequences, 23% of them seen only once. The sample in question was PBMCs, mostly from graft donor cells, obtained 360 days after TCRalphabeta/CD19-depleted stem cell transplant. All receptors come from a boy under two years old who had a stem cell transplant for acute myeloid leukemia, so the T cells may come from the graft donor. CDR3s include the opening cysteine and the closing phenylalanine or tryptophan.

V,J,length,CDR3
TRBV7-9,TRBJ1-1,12,CASSLPGTPAFF
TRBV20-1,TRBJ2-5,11,CSGEGEETQYF
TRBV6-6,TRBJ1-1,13,CASSLQQNTEAFF
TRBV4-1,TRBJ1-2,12,CASSQTGDGYTF
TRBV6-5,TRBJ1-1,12,CASSSQGIEAFF
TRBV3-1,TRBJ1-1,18,CASSQDGGREEFNTEAFF
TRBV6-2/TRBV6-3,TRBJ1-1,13,CASGTGTGAEAFF
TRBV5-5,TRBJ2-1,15,CASSMLAGNYNEQFF
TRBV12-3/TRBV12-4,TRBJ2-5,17,CASSYNDPETGPETQYF
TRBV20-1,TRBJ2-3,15,CSASGPNSGTDTQYF
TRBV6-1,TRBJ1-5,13,CASSPKHNQPQHF
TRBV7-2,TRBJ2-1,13,CASSLVRDSAFFF
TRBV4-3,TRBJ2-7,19,CASSQDRGTSGYTTYEQYF
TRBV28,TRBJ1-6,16,CASTRTVSSYNSPLHF
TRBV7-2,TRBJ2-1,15,CASSLGTSGRNEQFF
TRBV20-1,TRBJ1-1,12,CSARNRNTEAFF
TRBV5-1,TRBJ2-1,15,CASSLLAGGLNEQFF
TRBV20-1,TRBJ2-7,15,CSAREGQGTYYEQYF
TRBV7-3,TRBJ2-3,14,CASSLTGGTDTQYF
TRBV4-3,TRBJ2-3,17,CASSQDRGTGGPNTQYF
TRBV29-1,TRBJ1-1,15,CSVGGTTGVNTEAFF
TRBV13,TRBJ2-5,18,CASSLSRGLAGGQETQYF